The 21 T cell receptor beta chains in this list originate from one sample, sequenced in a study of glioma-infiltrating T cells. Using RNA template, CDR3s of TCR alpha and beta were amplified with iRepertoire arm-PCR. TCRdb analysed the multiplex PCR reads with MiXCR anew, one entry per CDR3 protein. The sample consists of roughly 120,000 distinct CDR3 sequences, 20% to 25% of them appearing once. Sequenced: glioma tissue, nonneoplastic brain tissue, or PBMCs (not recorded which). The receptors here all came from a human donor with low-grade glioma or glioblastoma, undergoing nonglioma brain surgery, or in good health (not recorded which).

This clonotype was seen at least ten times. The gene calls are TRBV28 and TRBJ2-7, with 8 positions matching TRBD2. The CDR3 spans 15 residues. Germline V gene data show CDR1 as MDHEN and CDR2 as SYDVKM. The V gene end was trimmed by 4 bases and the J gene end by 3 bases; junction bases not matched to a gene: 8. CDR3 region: CASSSAGGRGYEQYF. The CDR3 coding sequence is TGTGCCAGCAGTTCGGCGGGAGGTCGCGGCTACGAGCAGTACTTC.

The CDR3 sequence: CASSFNGGESQHF. CDR3 DNA: TGTGCCAGCAGCTTTAATGGCGGGGAGTCCCAGCATTTT. V and J are TRBV7-9 and TRBJ1-5; D remains unclear. CDR1 and CDR2 (germline): SEHNR, FQNEAQ (reference sequence). The CDR3 consists of 13 residues. V was pared by 3 bases and J by 11 bases, with 14 bases between.

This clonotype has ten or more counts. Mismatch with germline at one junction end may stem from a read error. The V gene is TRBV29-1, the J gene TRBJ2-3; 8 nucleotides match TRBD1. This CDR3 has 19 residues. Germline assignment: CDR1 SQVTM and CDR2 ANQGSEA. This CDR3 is CSAEDPQGANRHPTDTQYF. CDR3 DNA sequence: TGCAGCGCTGAAGACCCCCAGGGGGCCAACCGACACCCCACAGATACGCAGTATTTT.

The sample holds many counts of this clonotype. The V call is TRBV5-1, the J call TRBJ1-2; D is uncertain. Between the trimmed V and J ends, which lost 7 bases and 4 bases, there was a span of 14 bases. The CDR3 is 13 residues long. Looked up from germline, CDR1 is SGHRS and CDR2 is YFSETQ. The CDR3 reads CASQALGSYGYTF. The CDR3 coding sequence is TGCGCCAGCCAAGCCCTCGGGTCCTATGGCTACACCTTC. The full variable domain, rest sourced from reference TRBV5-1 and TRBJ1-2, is KAGVTQTPRYLIKTRGQQVTLSCSPISGHRSVSWYQQTPGQGLQFLFEYFSETQRNKGNFPGRFSGRQFSNSRSEMNVSTLELGDSALYLCASQALGSYGYTFGSGTRLTVV.

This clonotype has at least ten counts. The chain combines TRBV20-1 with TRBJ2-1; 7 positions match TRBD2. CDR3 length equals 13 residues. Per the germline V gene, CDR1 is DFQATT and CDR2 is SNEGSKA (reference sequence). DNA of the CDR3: TGCAGGGGCCGAGCTAGCGGAAACAATGAGCAGTTCTTC. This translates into CRGRASGNNEQFF.

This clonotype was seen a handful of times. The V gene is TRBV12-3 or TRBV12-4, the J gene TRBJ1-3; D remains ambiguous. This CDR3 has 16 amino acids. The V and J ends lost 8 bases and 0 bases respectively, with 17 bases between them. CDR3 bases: TGTGCCAGCCGCCCCCCGACGGCCTTCTCTGGAAACACCATATATTTT. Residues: CASRPPTAFSGNTIYF.

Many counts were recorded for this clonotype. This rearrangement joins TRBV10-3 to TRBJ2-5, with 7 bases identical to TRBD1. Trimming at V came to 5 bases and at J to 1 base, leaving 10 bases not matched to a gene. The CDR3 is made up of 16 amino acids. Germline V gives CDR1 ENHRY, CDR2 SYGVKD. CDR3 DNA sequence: TGTGCCATCAGTCCGTTTTCAGGGGGTTCCCAAGAGACCCAGTACTTC. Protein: CAISPFSGGSQETQYF.

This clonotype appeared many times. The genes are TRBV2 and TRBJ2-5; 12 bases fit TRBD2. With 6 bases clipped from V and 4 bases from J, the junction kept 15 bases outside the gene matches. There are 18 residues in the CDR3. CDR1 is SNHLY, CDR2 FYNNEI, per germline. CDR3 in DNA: TGTGCCAGCAGACGACTAGCGGGGGCGGAATTCTCGGGAGAGACCCAGTACTTC. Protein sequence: CASRRLAGAEFSGETQYF.

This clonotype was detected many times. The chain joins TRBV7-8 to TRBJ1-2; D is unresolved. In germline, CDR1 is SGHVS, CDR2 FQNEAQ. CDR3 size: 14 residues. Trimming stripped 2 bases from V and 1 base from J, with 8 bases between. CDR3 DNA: TGTGCCAGCAGCTTAACAGACCTTAACTATGGCTACACCTTC. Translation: CASSLTDLNYGYTF.

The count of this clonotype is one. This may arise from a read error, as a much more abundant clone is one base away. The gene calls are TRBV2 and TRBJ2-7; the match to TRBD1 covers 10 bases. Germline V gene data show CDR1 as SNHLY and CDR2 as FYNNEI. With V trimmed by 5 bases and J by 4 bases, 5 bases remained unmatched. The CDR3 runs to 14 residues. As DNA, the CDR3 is TGTGCCAGCAGTTATAGACAGGGGGCTTACGAGCAGTACTTC. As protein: CASSYRQGAYEQYF.

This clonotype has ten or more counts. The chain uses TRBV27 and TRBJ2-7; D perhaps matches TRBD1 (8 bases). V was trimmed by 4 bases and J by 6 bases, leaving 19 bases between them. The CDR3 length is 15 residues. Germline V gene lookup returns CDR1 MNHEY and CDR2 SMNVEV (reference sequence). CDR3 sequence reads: CASSYLGGTGGEQYF. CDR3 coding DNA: TGTGCCAGCAGTTATCTGGGGGGGACAGGAGGCGAGCAGTACTTC.

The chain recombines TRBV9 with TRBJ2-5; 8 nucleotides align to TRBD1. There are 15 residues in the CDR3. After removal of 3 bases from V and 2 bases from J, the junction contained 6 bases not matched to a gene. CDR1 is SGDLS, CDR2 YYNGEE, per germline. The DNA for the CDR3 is TGTGCCAGCAGCGGCGGACAGGGTAGTCAAGAGACCCAGTACTTC. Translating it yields CASSGGQGSQETQYF.

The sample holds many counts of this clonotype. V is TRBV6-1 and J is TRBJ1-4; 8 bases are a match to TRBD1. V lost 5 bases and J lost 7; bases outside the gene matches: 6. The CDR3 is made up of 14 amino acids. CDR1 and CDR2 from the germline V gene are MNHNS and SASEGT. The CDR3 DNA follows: TGTGCCAGCAGTCGACAGGGGTATCGTGAAAAACTGTTTTTT. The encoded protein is CASSRQGYREKLFF.

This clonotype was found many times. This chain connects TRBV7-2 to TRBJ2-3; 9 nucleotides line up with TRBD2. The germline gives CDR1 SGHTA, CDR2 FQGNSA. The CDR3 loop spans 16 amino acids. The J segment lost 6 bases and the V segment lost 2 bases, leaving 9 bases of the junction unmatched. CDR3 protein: CASSLLLAGLGDTQYF. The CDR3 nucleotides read TGTGCCAGCAGCTTATTACTAGCGGGTCTCGGGGATACGCAGTATTTT.

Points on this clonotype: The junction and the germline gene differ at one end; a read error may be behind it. CDR3 coding DNA: TGCAGGGTTGAACCTAGCGGGTCCCGCTACGAGCAGTACTTC. Protein: CRVEPSGSRYEQYF. This chain uses TRBV29-1 with TRBJ2-7, with 8 bases that match TRBD2. There are 14 residues in the CDR3. Germline V gene data show CDR1 as SQVTM and CDR2 as ANQGSEA.

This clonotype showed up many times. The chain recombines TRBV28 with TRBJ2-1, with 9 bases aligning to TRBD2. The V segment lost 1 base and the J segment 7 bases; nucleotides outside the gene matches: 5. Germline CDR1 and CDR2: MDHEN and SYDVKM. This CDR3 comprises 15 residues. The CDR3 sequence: CASSLLLAGPNEQFF. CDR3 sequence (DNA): TGTGCCAGCAGTTTATTGCTAGCGGGACCTAATGAGCAGTTCTTC.

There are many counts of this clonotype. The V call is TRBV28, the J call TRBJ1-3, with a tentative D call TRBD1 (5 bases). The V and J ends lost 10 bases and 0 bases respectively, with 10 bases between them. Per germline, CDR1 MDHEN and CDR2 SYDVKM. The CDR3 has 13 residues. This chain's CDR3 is CAIRGFSGNTIYF. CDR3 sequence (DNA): TGTGCCATCCGGGGGTTCTCTGGAAACACCATATATTTT.

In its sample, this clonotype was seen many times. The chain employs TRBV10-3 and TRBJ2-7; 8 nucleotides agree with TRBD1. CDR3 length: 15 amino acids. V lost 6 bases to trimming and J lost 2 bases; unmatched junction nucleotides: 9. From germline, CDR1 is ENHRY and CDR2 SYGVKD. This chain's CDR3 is CAIRETDRAPYEQYF. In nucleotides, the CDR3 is TGTGCCATCAGGGAGACGGACAGGGCCCCCTACGAGCAGTACTTC.

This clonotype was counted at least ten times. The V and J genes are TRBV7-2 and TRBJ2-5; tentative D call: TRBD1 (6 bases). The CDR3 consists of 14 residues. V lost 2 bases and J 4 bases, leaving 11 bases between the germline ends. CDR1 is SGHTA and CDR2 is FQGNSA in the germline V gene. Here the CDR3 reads CASSLMGARETQYF. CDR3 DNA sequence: TGTGCCAGCAGCTTAATGGGGGCCCGAGAGACCCAGTACTTC.

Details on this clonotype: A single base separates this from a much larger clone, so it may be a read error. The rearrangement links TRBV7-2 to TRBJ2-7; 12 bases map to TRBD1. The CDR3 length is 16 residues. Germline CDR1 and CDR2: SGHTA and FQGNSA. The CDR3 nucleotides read TGTGCCGGCAGCCCTCTCTTGGGGACAGGGGGCCACGAGCAGTACTTC. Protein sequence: CAGSPLLGTGGHEQYF.

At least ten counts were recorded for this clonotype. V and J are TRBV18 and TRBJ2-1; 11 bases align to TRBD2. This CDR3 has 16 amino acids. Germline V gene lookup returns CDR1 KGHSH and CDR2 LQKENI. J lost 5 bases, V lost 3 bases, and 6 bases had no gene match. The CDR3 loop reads CASSPRLAGGDNEQFF. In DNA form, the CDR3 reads TGTGCCAGCTCACCCCGGCTAGCGGGAGGCGACAATGAGCAGTTCTTC.